This record concerns one T cell receptor (beta chain) sequence. The data were produced by immunoSEQ multiplex PCR, yet TCRdb's version contains in-frame clones alone and is incomplete. The sample lists around 170,000 clones, approximately 86% seen once, with under 14% in the top ten. V lost 2 bases and J lost 1, with 12 bases in between. There are 15 residues in the CDR3. Germline CDR1 and CDR2: KGHSH and LQKENI. This sample is part of a study of T cell responses to AZD1222 COVID-19 vaccine. The chain uses TRBV18 and TRBJ2-7; D gene unclear. This sequence was found in an adult who received the AZD1222 COVID-19 vaccine. Sequenced material: peripheral blood, taken 28 days after the second AZD1222 dose. The CDR3 loop reads CASSPSGQWSYEQYF. In DNA form, the CDR3 reads TGTGCCAGCTCACCATCGGGCCAGTGGTCCTACGAGCAGTACTTC.